These T cell receptor beta chains were read from a single sample in a study of blood T cell repertoires in COVID-19. Libraries were prepared by immunoSEQ multiplex PCR; TCRdb keeps only in-frame clonotypes and omits some of them. The sample contains fewer than 250,000 clones, around four fifths of which appear only once. Sample: peripheral blood. The receptors here all came from a woman at least 80 years old with COVID-19, enrolled during active disease. CDR3s include the opening cysteine and the closing phenylalanine or tryptophan. Fields, in order: clone size, V gene, J gene, D gene, CDR3 DNA, CDR3 protein. A D gene is named only where the DNA matches it firmly. Part of the rows lack a size; the others show once, few, many or a class for expanded clones.

few,TRBV28,TRBJ1-6,.,TGTGCCAGCAGGCCCCCCGGGGGTTCCCTCCACTTT,CASRPPGGSLHF
.,TRBV9,TRBJ2-3,TRBD1,TGTGCCAGCAGCGTGGGGGACAGGGATTTAGATACGCAGTATTTT,CASSVGDRDLDTQYF
.,TRBV18,TRBJ1-2,TRBD1,TGTGCCAGCTCGGGCTACTCGGGACAGGCAAATGGCTACACCTTC,CASSGYSGQANGYTF
.,TRBV13,TRBJ2-5,TRBD2,TGTGCCAGCAGCTTAAATGCGGGGGGCTGGGAGACCCAGTACTTC,CASSLNAGGWETQYF
.,TRBV13,TRBJ1-2,TRBD1,TGTGCCAGCAGCCGGGGGGGACAGGGGGCTGATGGCTACACCTTC,CASSRGGQGADGYTF
.,TRBV3-1/TRBV3-2,TRBJ1-5,.,TGTGCCAGCAGCCAAGGGGGCAGGTTGATCAATCAGCCCCAGCATTTT,CASSQGGRLINQPQHF
.,TRBV3-1/TRBV3-2,TRBJ2-1,TRBD1,TGTGCCAGCAGCCAAGAAGGGACAGGGGGTCACAATGAGCAGTTCTTC,CASSQEGTGGHNEQFF
few,TRBV10-3,TRBJ1-2,.,TGTGCCATCAGTGATCAAACAGGCCGGGACTATGGCTACACCTTC,CAISDQTGRDYGYTF
.,TRBV6-5,TRBJ1-6,TRBD1,TGTGCCAGCAGTCCTAGGGACAGGTTTAATTCACCCCTCCACTTT,CASSPRDRFNSPLHF
.,TRBV3-1/TRBV3-2,TRBJ2-1,.,TGTGCCAGCAGCCGCCGCGGCAGTTCCAATGAGCAGTTCTTC,CASSRRGSSNEQFF
.,TRBV18,TRBJ2-7,TRBD1,TGTGCCAGCTCACCACGGACAGGGCCCGCCGAGCAGTACTTC,CASSPRTGPAEQYF
.,TRBV4-1,TRBJ2-3,.,TGCGCCAGCAGCCTACAGGACACAGATACGCAGTATTTT,CASSLQDTDTQYF
.,TRBV11-3,TRBJ1-5,.,TGTGCCAGCAGCTCCCGGACAGCCACTTGGCAGCCCCAGCATTTT,CASSSRTATWQPQHF
once,TRBV18,TRBJ2-2,TRBD1,TGTGCCAGCTCACCAGGGGACAGCACCGGGGAGCTGTTTTTT,CASSPGDSTGELFF
.,TRBV3-1/TRBV3-2,TRBJ2-2,TRBD1,TGTGCCAGCAGCCATGTCGGACAGGTTAGCACCGGGGAGCTGTTTTTT,CASSHVGQVSTGELFF
.,TRBV5-1,TRBJ2-3,.,TGCGCCAGCAGCTTGACAGGTGCTAGCACAGATACGCAGTATTTT,CASSLTGASTDTQYF
.,TRBV5-1,TRBJ1-6,TRBD1,TGCGCCAGCAGTGAACCGGGACAGGGTAATTCACCCCTCCACTTT,CASSEPGQGNSPLHF
few,TRBV11-2,TRBJ1-6,.,TGTGCCAGCAGCTTAACAGGTGATTCACCCCTCCACTTT,CASSLTGDSPLHF
.,TRBV28,TRBJ2-1,.,TGTGCCAGCACCCCTGTCAGCTCCTACAATGAGCAGTTCTTC,CASTPVSSYNEQFF
.,TRBV19,TRBJ2-3,TRBD2,TGTGCCAGTAGTAACGAGCGGGGGGCTCGCACAGATACGCAGTATTTT,CASSNERGARTDTQYF
.,TRBV19,TRBJ1-5,.,TGTGCCAGTAGTATTTCAGGTCCATTCTCTGGCAATCAGCCCCAGCATTTT,CASSISGPFSGNQPQHF
.,TRBV11-2,TRBJ2-1,TRBD1,TGTGCCAGCAGCTTAGTGTTTGGGACAGGGGTCAATGAGCAGTTCTTC,CASSLVFGTGVNEQFF
once,TRBV3-1/TRBV3-2,TRBJ2-7,.,TGTGCCAGCAGCCAAACTCTAGGTGAGCAGTACTTC,CASSQTLGEQYF
.,TRBV6-4,TRBJ2-6,.,TGTGCCAGCAGTGTATCACCAGGGGGAGGTGGGGCCAACGTCCTGACTTTC,CASSVSPGGGGANVLTF
.,TRBV19,TRBJ2-3,TRBD1,TGTGCCAGTAGTACGTCTAGGACAGGGACAGAGTTGGATACGCAGTATTTT,CASSTSRTGTELDTQYF
.,TRBV6-1,TRBJ1-2,TRBD1,TGTGCCAGCAGCGACAGGGCCAACTATGGCTACACCTTC,CASSDRANYGYTF
.,TRBV10-3,TRBJ2-2,.,TGTGCCATCAGTCCCCGAGCATCCTACGCGAACACCGGGGAGCTGTTTTTT,CAISPRASYANTGELFF
once,TRBV28,TRBJ1-1,TRBD1,TGTGCCAGCAGTTCGTCAGGACAGGGCGAAAGTGGGACTGAAGCTTTCTTT,CASSSSGQGESGTEAFF
many,TRBV28,TRBJ1-1,.,TGTGCCAGCAGTTTAAGCGGGACAAACACTGAAGCTTTCTTT,CASSLSGTNTEAFF
.,TRBV10-3,TRBJ2-3,TRBD2,TGTGCCATCAGCCCGGGACTAGCAGGTACAGATACGCAGTATTTT,CAISPGLAGTDTQYF
.,TRBV3-1/TRBV3-2,TRBJ2-5,TRBD2,TGTGCCAGCAGCCAAGCTGGACTAGGATCGGAGACCCAGTACTTC,CASSQAGLGSETQYF
.,TRBV19,TRBJ2-5,TRBD2,TGTGCCAGTAGTACACTAGCGGGCGTAACTCAAGAGACCCAGTACTTC,CASSTLAGVTQETQYF
.,TRBV10-3,TRBJ2-3,.,TGTGCCATCACGACGGGGAGGACCACAGATACGCAGTATTTT,CAITTGRTTDTQYF
.,TRBV5-6,TRBJ1-1,TRBD1,TGTGCCAGCATCACGACAGGGGCCACTGAAGCTTTCTTT,CASITTGATEAFF
.,TRBV19,TRBJ1-5,TRBD1,TGTGCCAGTAGTCTTCCGGGACAGGGAATTTGGTCCCAGCATTTT,CASSLPGQGIWSQHF
.,TRBV2,TRBJ1-1,.,TGTGCCAGCAGCACGGACACTGGTTTCACTGAAGCTTTCTTT,CASSTDTGFTEAFF
.,TRBV10-3,TRBJ2-7,.,TGTGCCATCAGGGACAGCACTCCCTACGAGCAGTACTTC,CAIRDSTPYEQYF
few,TRBV28,TRBJ1-1,.,TGTGCCAGCAGTTTACCAGGCCTTGAAGCTTTCTTT,CASSLPGLEAFF
.,TRBV7-2,TRBJ1-2,TRBD1,TGTGCCAGCAGCCCCCCGGGACAGGGGGCGTCGGGCTACACCTTC,CASSPPGQGASGYTF
.,TRBV5-6,TRBJ1-6,TRBD1,TGTGCCAGCAGCTATGACAGGGGGGGATCTTCACCCCTCCACTTT,CASSYDRGGSSPLHF
.,TRBV19,TRBJ2-3,.,TGTGCCAGTAGTATAGATCAGGGGGGGACAGGCGAGGGCACAGATACGCAGTATTTT,CASSIDQGGTGEGTDTQYF
.,TRBV5-8,TRBJ1-5,.,TGTGCCAGCAGCAGAACGCAGGGAACGAATCAGCCCCAGCATTTT,CASSRTQGTNQPQHF
.,TRBV2,TRBJ1-4,.,TGTGCCAGCCGGGGGACCGGAGGGAGTGAAAAACTGTTTTTT,CASRGTGGSEKLFF
.,TRBV5-6,TRBJ1-4,TRBD1,TGTGCCAGCAGCTACCGCCCGACAGGGGTCAATGAAAAACTGTTTTTT,CASSYRPTGVNEKLFF
once,TRBV2,TRBJ2-5,.,TGTGCCAGCAGTCAAGACAGCCGAGTCAAAGAGACCCAGTACTTC,CASSQDSRVKETQYF
once,TRBV7-8,TRBJ2-3,.,TGTGCCAGCAGCCCCCGGGCAGATACGCAGTATTTT,CASSPRADTQYF
few,TRBV19,TRBJ1-2,.,TGTGCCAGTAGAGGACAGCTAATACTAGGCTATGGCTACACCTTC,CASRGQLILGYGYTF
.,TRBV6-2/TRBV6-3,TRBJ2-7,.,TGTGCCAGCAGTGATCCTACGCCGGGATCGTACGAGCAGTACTTC,CASSDPTPGSYEQYF
.,TRBV4-1,TRBJ2-3,TRBD2,TGCGCCAGCAGCGGGCGGACTAGCGGAGGCACAGATACGCAGTATTTT,CASSGRTSGGTDTQYF
once,TRBV6-2/TRBV6-3,TRBJ2-1,TRBD2,TGTGCCAGCAGTTACTCGACGGTGTTTAGCGGGGGAGATGAGCAGTTCTTC,CASSYSTVFSGGDEQFF
.,TRBV2,TRBJ2-2,.,TGTGCCAGCAGTGAAGCCCAGATCGGGGCCGGGGAGCTGTTTTTT,CASSEAQIGAGELFF
few,TRBV29-1,TRBJ1-1,TRBD1,TGCAGCGTGAAGAAAACCGGGACAGGGGGCACTGAAGCTTTCTTT,CSVKKTGTGGTEAFF
.,TRBV9,TRBJ2-2,TRBD2,TGTGCCAGCAGCCTCCGTCCAGCGGGGGGATTAAACACCGGGGAGCTGTTTTTT,CASSLRPAGGLNTGELFF
.,TRBV18,TRBJ1-5,TRBD1,TGTGCCAGCTCCCGGGACAGAAATCAGCCCCAGCATTTT,CASSRDRNQPQHF
.,TRBV5-1,TRBJ1-1,.,TGCGCCAGCAGCTTGGGTTTCGGGGGGCGAACTGAAGCTTTCTTT,CASSLGFGGRTEAFF
.,TRBV9,TRBJ2-7,TRBD2,TGTGCCAGCACGCGCGGGGGGAAGGACGAGCAGTACTTC,CASTRGGKDEQYF
.,TRBV28,TRBJ1-5,.,TGTGCCAGCAGTGGGACACCATTTAGCAATCAGCCCCAGCATTTT,CASSGTPFSNQPQHF
.,TRBV11-3,TRBJ1-3,.,TGTGCCAGCAGCCTCGGGGTTGGAAACACCATATATTTT,CASSLGVGNTIYF
.,TRBV6-5,TRBJ1-4,.,TGTGCCAGCAGTTACCGATCCCCGGGGTTGGGCGAGGAACTGTTTTTT,CASSYRSPGLGEELFF
.,TRBV5-4,TRBJ1-4,TRBD1,TGTGCCAGCAGCTGGGACAGGGGAGAAAAACTGTTTTTT,CASSWDRGEKLFF